This TCR beta chain was identified during a study of T cell responses to AZD1222 COVID-19 vaccine listed by TCRdb under 2021. For the wider study: TCR sequencing covered 233 trial participants: 200 to 220 given two doses of AZD1222 and 26 given two doses of MenACWY control vaccine. Trial participants were enrolled by age into subgroups of 18-55, 56-69 and 70-plus years, and around 150, 29 and 61 TCR-sequenced participants, respectively, were included in these subgroups.

V gives up 1 base and J gives up 5 bases, and the segment between their germline ends measures 12 bases. The CDR3, from cysteine to phenylalanine, totals 14 residues. The CDR3 DNA has 42 bases and is translated from base 1. The germline V gene (reference sequence) supplies CDR1 SEHNR and CDR2 FQNEAQ. Comment on this clone: The clone's antigen remains unknown. Base quality data are lacking; no much larger clone is found one base away.

The meaning of the sample's time point label: about 28 days (+/-7) after the second vaccine dose. Because spike-specific TCR depth and breadth did not differ between the two schedules, AZD1222 recipients who got a second dose at roughly 4 weeks were pooled with those who got a second dose at roughly 12 weeks. Vaccinee samples were obtained from the UK trials COV001 and COV002, which included a single-blind randomized controlled phase 2/3 trial of AZD1222 (ChAdOx1 nCoV-19) in healthy adults. For TCRbeta chain sequencing, PBMC samples were collected from trial participants at day 0 and at day 28 after the second dose. The CDR3 regions of human TCRbeta chains were analyzed by immunosequencing. Regarding the original processing steps: Repertoire TCRs were matched against a reference library of SARS-CoV-2-specific TCRs generated with the MIRA antigen-specificity platform. Breadth meant the fraction of unique TCRs that were SARS-CoV-2-associated, whereas depth meant the fraction of total T cells that were SARS-CoV-2-associated. Using the MIRA data, every spike-specific TCR was mapped to the spike region that the TCR reacted to and assigned to either a CD4 or a CD8 class. Log10-transformed breadth and depth values were compared by one-way ANOVA with Sidak's multiple comparisons tests. The clones in this table, taken by TCRdb from immuneACCESS, are in-frame only. Not every clone is retained; where verified, under half of the shortfall comes from an unresolved V gene, and the cause of the rest is unknown. V and J calls plus clone size are reproduced from that table; the DNA served to infer D and trimming. This sample is represented by roughly 99,000 clones; approximately 90% of them were singletons. The ten largest clones add up to approximately 4.8% of the sample.

Broader findings and caveats from the paper: Reportedly, almost half of the unique spike-specific TCRs recognized epitopes lying outside the regions that are mutated in the B.1.351 and B.1.1.7 variants. Participants were mostly white British, with more females than males. The authors suggested clonal diversity may have been underestimated. Because no day 14 peak-response samples were available, the repertoires could be characterized only after the peak T cell response. After two AZD1222 doses, spike-specific TCR breadth and depth were significantly higher than at day 0 and than in MenACWY recipients. Conclusions about previously exposed vaccinees were limited because only six AZD1222 recipients were SARS-CoV-2 seropositive at baseline. In the small 56-69-year group, the increase in depth fell short of significance, most likely because of low power. Vaccine-associated CD4 TCRs spanned the whole spike protein, with dominant responses in regions 160-218 and 743-854.

The TCR comes from an adult who received the AZD1222 COVID-19 vaccine. Recombination linked TRBV7-9 to TRBJ2-7; the D gene is perhaps TRBD2, from 6 matching bases. The source was peripheral blood, collected 28 days after the second AZD1222 dose. The CDR3 reads as follows: CASSLGAGGHEQYF. The DNA sequence reads TGTGCCAGCAGCTTAGGAGCGGGTGGGCACGAGCAGTACTTC.